Detailed here is one T cell receptor beta chain. TCRdb's copy holds only in-frame clones and misses some; the assay was immunoSEQ multiplex PCR. In the table there are roughly 2.1 million clones, under 95% of which are singletons. This specimen comes from a study of shared clonotypes between healthy human individuals. Naive CD8 cells lacked CD45RO and underwent positive selection for CCR7, leaving out terminally differentiated effector memory CD45RA+ cells. All donors were Caucasian adults living in Nashville, Tennessee. This CDR3 comprises 14 residues. V lost 8 bases to trimming and J lost 2 bases; unmatched junction nucleotides: 6. The germline gives CDR1 MDHEN, CDR2 SYDVKM.

The sequencing sample was made of naive CD8+ T cells from PBMCs. The chain links TRBV28 to TRBJ2-7; 10 bases are shared with TRBD1. This receptor was identified in a man between 18 and 35 years old in good health. Some clones in this sample may be carry-over from other donors' samples. The CDR3 bases are TGTGCCAGCCAAACCGGGACAGGGGCCTACGAGCAGTACTTC. Protein: CASQTGTGAYEQYF.